One and the same sample provided the 26 T cell receptor beta chains below, sequenced in a study of T cell repertoires in cytomegalovirus infection. Using its own MiXCR run on the reads, TCRdb lists one record per CDR3 protein. The sample consists of roughly 760,000 distinct CDR3 sequences, about a third of them appearing once. The sample comprised PBMCs. The receptors come from a human donor in good health (CMV status not recorded). Some clones in this sample may be carry-over from other donors' samples.

This clonotype came up a few times. The DNA for the CDR3 is TGCAGCGTCTCTAGCGGGAGCGCCACAGATACGCAGTATTTT. Its protein is CSVSSGSATDTQYF. This chain links TRBV29-1 with TRBJ2-3; 10 bases match TRBD2. With V trimmed by 6 bases and J by 2 bases, 5 bases remained unmatched. Looked up from germline, CDR1 is SQVTM and CDR2 is ANQGSEA. The CDR3 loop spans 14 amino acids.

The chain couples TRBV19 to TRBJ2-1, with D possibly TRBD2 on 6 matching bases. Trimming cost V 7 bases and J 0 bases, with 13 bases left between them. Germline CDR1 LNHDA, CDR2 SQIVND (reference sequence). The CDR3 consists of 15 residues. The CDR3 loop reads CASNLASSSYNEQFF. The CDR3 nucleotides read TGTGCCAGTAACCTAGCGTCGAGCTCCTACAATGAGCAGTTCTTC.

This clonotype has just a few counts. The chain joins TRBV7-2 to TRBJ1-2, with a possible D match to TRBD1 (5 bases). V was clipped by 1 base and J by 11 bases, with 17 bases between them. The germline gives CDR1 SGHTA, CDR2 FQGNSA. CDR3 length: 14 residues. CDR3 region: CASSLVWDAPGYTF. The CDR3 coding sequence is TGTGCCAGCAGCTTAGTGTGGGACGCCCCAGGGTACACCTTC.

This clonotype came up a few times. The chain carries TRBV4-2 and TRBJ2-3; 11 bases align to TRBD2. V dropped 6 bases and J dropped 0; count of bases not matched to a gene: 8. Germline V CDR1 and CDR2: LGHNA, YNFKEQ. The CDR3 covers 17 residues. The DNA of the CDR3 is TGTGCCAGCAGACCCACTCTAGCGGGGGGCAGCACAGATACGCAGTATTTT. Translated: CASRPTLAGGSTDTQYF.

This clonotype was found a few times. The CDR3, as DNA: TGTGCCAGTAGTCCTCCTTGGGACAGGGTAGGCCCAGGGACGTTAGCTGGGGCCAACGTCCTGACTTTC. Its protein is CASSPPWDRVGPGTLAGANVLTF. V and J are TRBV19 and TRBJ2-6; 9 bases line up with TRBD1. J gave up 2 bases and V 5 bases, and 25 bases lay outside the gene matches. The CDR3 has 23 amino acids. The V gene's germline CDR1 is LNHDA and CDR2 SQIVND (reference sequence).

In this sample, this clonotype turned up many times. The V gene is TRBV7-2, the J gene TRBJ2-3; tentatively, D is TRBD2 (6 bases). Germline V gives CDR1 SGHTA, CDR2 FQGNSA. There are 14 residues in the CDR3. V gave up 3 bases and J gave up 2 bases, with 9 bases separating them. The CDR3 region has the DNA TGTGCCAGCAGCTTGCCGGGACTCACAGATACGCAGTATTTT. Protein: CASSLPGLTDTQYF. Looking up the rest from reference TRBV7-2 and TRBJ2-3 gives the full variable domain: GAGVSQSPSNKVTEKGKDVELRCDPISGHTALYWYRQSLGQGLEFLIYFQGNSAPDKSGLPSDRFSAERTGGSVSTLTIQRTQQEDSAVYLCASSLPGLTDTQYFGPGTRLTVL.

This clonotype was counted many times. J is TRBJ1-4 and V is TRBV7-8; perhaps TRBD1 as D (6 bases). Germline V CDR1 and CDR2: SGHVS, FQNEAQ. V was cut by 5 bases and J by 6 bases, with 16 bases left in between. The CDR3 contains 15 residues. The CDR3 reads CASSPGGGRDEKLFF. CDR3 in DNA: TGTGCCAGCAGCCCCGGGGGGGGCAGGGATGAAAAACTGTTTTTT.

This clonotype was detected only a few times. The rearrangement uses TRBV28 and TRBJ2-3, with 10 bases that match TRBD2. The ends lost 3 bases at V and 4 bases at J; junction bases unmatched: 7. The CDR3 sequence is 16 residues long. Germline lookup yields CDR1 MDHEN and CDR2 SYDVKM. This CDR3 is CASSLPSGGAADTQYF. The CDR3 DNA reads TGTGCCAGCAGTTTGCCCAGCGGGGGGGCAGCAGATACGCAGTATTTT.

V usage is TRBV7-6 and J usage is TRBJ1-1; D gene uncertain. The length of the CDR3 is 12 residues. Trimming shortened V by 6 bases and J by 6 bases, and 11 bases separated the two germline ends. Germline assignment: CDR1 SGHVS and CDR2 FNYEAQ. The CDR3 sequence: CASRTDWPEAFF. CDR3 nucleotide sequence: TGTGCCAGCAGGACGGACTGGCCTGAAGCTTTCTTT.

This clonotype was observed a few times. The rearrangement joins TRBV7-9 to TRBJ2-7; D perhaps matches TRBD1 (6 bases). Trimming cost V 5 bases and J 0 bases, with 11 bases left between them. Germline CDR1 reads SEHNR; CDR2 reads FQNEAQ (reference sequence). This CDR3 has 14 residues. CDR3 in DNA: TGTGCCAGCAGCGGGGACATCCCCTCCTACGAGCAGTACTTC. Translating gives CASSGDIPSYEQYF.

This clonotype was found a few times. The chain uses TRBV7-8 and TRBJ1-3; perhaps TRBD1 as D (6 bases). The V gene's germline CDR1 is SGHVS and CDR2 FQNEAQ. V was cut by 5 bases and J by 0 bases, with 14 bases left in between. This CDR3 is 16 amino acids long. This CDR3 reads CASSGWDKISGNTIYF. CDR3 bases: TGTGCCAGCAGCGGCTGGGACAAAATCTCTGGAAACACCATATATTTT.

This clonotype has more than one count but fewer than ten. The chain employs TRBV12-3 or TRBV12-4 and TRBJ2-3; TRBD2 agrees at 9 bases. The CDR3 has 15 residues. V lost 6 bases and J lost 5; bases outside the gene matches: 9. Here the CDR3 DNA reads TGTGCCAGCAGGCAGGGACTAGCAGTTGGAGATACGCAGTATTTT. This encodes CASRQGLAVGDTQYF.

The chain uses TRBV7-2 and TRBJ2-1; D may be TRBD1 or TRBD2 (6 bases each). Trimming took 5 bases from V and 2 from J, leaving 19 bases between them. The CDR3 sequence is 17 residues long. Looked up from germline, CDR1 is SGHTA and CDR2 is FQGNSA. Here the CDR3 DNA reads TGTGCCAGCAGCGTACAAGGGGGGACTTCTCCCTACAATGAGCAGTTCTTC. Its translation is CASSVQGGTSPYNEQFF.

The J gene is TRBJ2-3, the V gene TRBV6-6, with 11 bases lining up with TRBD2. J gave up 2 bases and V 0 bases, and 7 bases lay outside the gene matches. The germline V gene has CDR1 MNHNY and CDR2 SVGAGI (reference sequence). The CDR3 is made up of 18 amino acids. CDR3 protein: CASSYSETSGEPTDTQYF. The DNA of the CDR3 is TGTGCCAGCAGTTACTCCGAGACTAGCGGGGAGCCCACAGATACGCAGTATTTT.

Only a few counts were recorded for this clonotype. V gene TRBV2 combines with J gene TRBJ2-3; either TRBD1 or TRBD2 may fit D (5 bases each). This CDR3 is 15 amino acids long. Germline V CDR1 and CDR2: SNHLY, FYNNEI. The V and J ends lost 4 bases and 0 bases respectively, with 11 bases between them. For the CDR3, the DNA is TGTGCCAGCAGTGGGGACGGAGCTAGCACAGATACGCAGTATTTT. This codes for CASSGDGASTDTQYF.

This clonotype was counted at least ten times. The chain combines TRBV7-8 with TRBJ2-1; TRBD1 agrees at 9 bases. Trimming cost V 5 bases and J 4 bases; bases outside gene matches: 6. Germline lookup yields CDR1 SGHVS and CDR2 FQNEAQ. The CDR3 has 15 residues. Here the CDR3 reads CASSNGQGRYNEQFF. The CDR3 nucleotides are TGTGCCAGCAGCAACGGACAGGGGCGATACAATGAGCAGTTCTTC.

CDR3 sequence reads: CASSLILAGGEQFF. The CDR3 nucleotides read TGTGCCAGCAGCTTAATACTAGCGGGAGGTGAGCAGTTCTTC. The chain joins TRBV5-4 to TRBJ2-1; 12 bases align to TRBD2. CDR1 and CDR2 (germline): SGHNT, YYREEE (reference sequence). Losses at the gene ends were 2 bases for V and 9 bases for J; bases not matched to a gene: 3. There are 14 residues in the CDR3.

This clonotype was observed a handful of times. J is TRBJ2-1 and V is TRBV12-3 or TRBV12-4; D remains unclear. Trimming stripped 1 base from V and 5 bases from J, with 9 bases between. CDR3 length: 14 residues. The chain's CDR3 is CASSLGRFNNEQFF. CDR3 sequence (DNA): TGTGCCAGCAGTTTAGGGCGGTTTAACAATGAGCAGTTCTTC.

A note on this clonotype: A read error may explain this, as a much larger clone is one base away. The chain links TRBV10-3 to TRBJ1-1, with D perhaps matching TRBD1 (5 bases). The CDR3 totals 15 residues. V lost 0 bases, J lost 2 bases, and 10 bases lay in between. Germline V gives CDR1 ENHRY, CDR2 SYGVKD. The CDR3 spells CAISESPGFNTEAFF. The CDR3 bases are TGTGCCATCAGTGAGTCTCCAGGGTTTAACACTGAAGCTTTCTTT.

The gene calls are TRBV28 and TRBJ1-6, with D unresolved. This CDR3 is built from 15 residues. V dropped 5 bases and J dropped 9 bases, with 17 bases sitting between them. Looked up from germline, CDR1 is MDHEN and CDR2 is SYDVKM. The CDR3 DNA sequence: TGTGCCAGCAGTCTACAAAGGGTGTCGGTTTCACCCCTCCACTTT. Translating gives CASSLQRVSVSPLHF.

The V gene is TRBV7-8, the J gene TRBJ2-2; no reliable D call. The CDR3 has 16 residues. Between the trimmed V and J ends, which lost 0 bases and 4 bases, there was a span of 12 bases. Looked up from germline, CDR1 is SGHVS and CDR2 is FQNEAQ. DNA of the CDR3: TGTGCCAGCAGCTTAGCAGGGATAGTAGCCACCGGGGAGCTGTTTTTT. Its translation is CASSLAGIVATGELFF.

A few counts support this clonotype. Mismatch with germline at one junction end may stem from a read error. CDR3 sequence reads: CASSSDPRHQTGGHSPLHF. The CDR3, as DNA: TGTGCCAGCAGCTCCGACCCCCGACATCAAACAGGGGGACATTCACCTCTCCACTTT. The V and J genes are TRBV13 and TRBJ1-6, with TRBD1 matching 8 bases. Germline values: CDR1 PRHDT, CDR2 FYEKMQ (reference sequence). The CDR3 contains 19 residues.

The chain carries TRBV28 and TRBJ1-1, with D possibly TRBD1 on 5 matching bases. Germline V CDR1 and CDR2: MDHEN, SYDVKM. V shed 2 bases and J shed 10 bases, with 11 bases lying between them. The CDR3 extends over 12 amino acids. In DNA form, the CDR3 reads TGTGCCAGCAGTTTAACGGGGGTCGGAGCTTTCTTT. Protein product: CASSLTGVGAFF. Based on the CDR3 plus reference TRBV28 and TRBJ1-1, the full variable domain is DVKVTQSSRYLVKRTGEKVFLECVQDMDHENMFWYRQDPGLGLRLIYFSYDVKMKEKGDIPEGYSVSREKKERFSLILESASTNQTSMYLCASSLTGVGAFFGQGTRLTVV.

This clonotype was observed a handful of times. The rearrangement uses TRBV20-1 and TRBJ1-5; 9 bases agree with TRBD1. Germline V gives CDR1 DFQATT, CDR2 SNEGSKA (reference sequence). J was trimmed by 4 bases and V by 6 bases; bases with no gene match: 7. The CDR3 runs 14 residues. This CDR3 reads CSAPGQGRNQPQHF. CDR3 DNA: TGCAGTGCCCCGGGACAGGGAAGGAATCAGCCCCAGCATTTT.

This clonotype was observed a few times. The chain is built from TRBV7-2 and TRBJ1-1; D ambiguous. In germline, CDR1 is SGHTA, CDR2 FQGNSA. The CDR3 runs to 14 residues. V lost 5 bases and J 3 bases, leaving 13 bases between the germline ends. DNA for the CDR3: TGTGCCAGCAGCCCCGGCGGGTTGGACACTGAAGCTTTCTTT. It specifies CASSPGGLDTEAFF.

The chain uses TRBV7-9 and TRBJ1-1; no firm D call. In germline, CDR1 is SEHNR, CDR2 FQNEAQ (reference sequence). The V gene lost 1 base and the J gene lost 1 base, with 16 bases spanning the gap. CDR3 size: 17 residues. The CDR3, as DNA: TGTGCCAGCAGCTTAGGTCCACTAGGGTTCTCGAACACTGAAGCTTTCTTT. This sequence encodes CASSLGPLGFSNTEAFF.